This T cell receptor (beta chain) was captured by sequencing in a study of regulatory T cells in long-lasting Graves disease. Indicated time point: newly diagnosed GD, antithyroid drugs for less than 3 months. Scientists built the TCR library using RNA that was extracted from PBMCs. Both iRepertoire HTBI primers and Arm-PCR of CDR3 regions were used to build the TCR beta libraries. TCRdb ran MiXCR on the multiplex PCR reads and lists one entry per CDR3 protein. The sample carries under 500,000 distinct CDR3 sequences, over 15% recorded once. Trimming removed 2 bases at V and 6 bases at J, with 25 bases between. The CDR3 length is 19 residues. The data also belong to a second study, concerning T cells in Graves' hyperthyroidism and ophthalmopathy. As that study records: Model-based prediction identified ophthalmopathy a median roughly six months prior to its onset.

The TCR comes from a woman in her thirties with Graves disease. Sequencing was performed on peripheral blood mononuclear cells (PBMCs), taken at new diagnosis, from a patient treated with antithyroid drugs. The genes are TRBV12-3 or TRBV12-4 and TRBJ2-2; D not resolved. CDR3: CASSLRARGIFPQAGELFF. CDR3 sequence (DNA): TGTGCCAGCAGTTTAAGGGCACGCGGAATATTTCCCCAGGCCGGGGAGCTGTTTTTT.